Here is one T cell receptor beta chain with its context. Its specific antigen is unknown. Per-base quality was not reported, and no clone a single base away is much larger than it. TCRbeta CDR3 regions were amplified from genomic DNA using the immunoSEQ Assay, a bias-controlled multiplex PCR. In the paper's pipeline: The number of nucleated cells in each sample was estimated by amplification of reference gene primers within the assay. Sequence reads were collapsed and filtered to measure the absolute abundance of every unique TCRbeta CDR3 rearrangement. Productive Simpson clonality was computed per sample as the square root of Simpson's diversity index over productive rearrangements. TCRdb took this table from immuneACCESS and kept in-frame rearrangements with V and J called. Such tables lack part of the clones; where checked against another copy, unresolved V genes explain under half of the gap, and the rest is unexplained. V and J calls and clone size are copied from that table; D and trimming were computed from the DNA. Across this sample there are hundreds of thousands of clones, with around 89% seen only once. The ten largest clones add up to 1.7% of the sample.

The CDR3 runs 14 residues from the cysteine to the phenylalanine. CDR3 DNA is the only sequence kept; it has 42 bases, read in frame from the first base. Germline trimming amounts to 10 bases on V and 3 bases on J, with 6 as the count of junction bases outside the gene matches. Taken from the germline V gene, the CDR1 and CDR2 loops are MDHEN and SYDVKM. Participants in the prospective study were enrolled through a virtual design, were aged about 18 to 90 years, and lived in approximately 25 United States geographic areas. In the prospective study, cohorts were assigned on the basis of participant-reported clinical history obtained from a screening survey and a study questionnaire. In the prospective study, whole blood, serum and a nasopharyngeal or oropharyngeal swab were collected from each participant by mobile phlebotomists. Over a roughly 2-month period, participants in the prospective study had the option of providing additional blood draws and questionnaires. Blood samples from the prospective study were shipped frozen or at room temperature prior to DNA extraction.

The data derive from a study of blood T cell repertoires in COVID-19 (dated by TCRdb to the early 2020s). Broadly, across the study: Collaborator samples came from the United States, Italy and Spain and covered acute and convalescent phases of COVID-19. The repertoires were made available in a free public database intended to serve as a resource for research on the immune response to SARS-CoV-2. Sample metadata almost always included a de-identified subject ID, COVID-19 status, age in years and sex. HLA class I and class II types, where available, came from metadata supplied by the sample provider rather than from assay-based typing. The samples were drawn from the first 160 participants of the ongoing ImmuneRACE study and from more than 1,000 subjects provided by 6 global collaborators. Deeply sampled blood TCRbeta repertoires from subjects exposed to, actively infected with, or recovered from COVID-19 were included in the dataset. The prospective study material was composed of cDNA or gDNA derived from T cells, B-cell-depleted T cells, or PBMCs.

The investigation overall reported the following: Clinical and demographic metadata were provided uncurated, with the amount varying by source and participant.

The sequence came from a woman younger than 35 with acute COVID-19. The sequenced sample consisted of PBMCs or T cells enriched from blood (not recorded which). This sequence uses TRBV28 and TRBJ1-5; TRBD1 lines up with 10 middle nucleotides. The DNA sequence is as follows: TGTGCCACCGGACAGGGGGGAAACAATCAGCCCCAGCATTTT. Its translation reads: CATGQGGNNQPQHF. Full variable domain (CDR3 extended with the reference TRBV28 and TRBJ1-5 proteins): DVKVTQSSRYLVKRTGEKVFLECVQDMDHENMFWYRQDPGLGLRLIYFSYDVKMKEKGDIPEGYSVSREKKERFSLILESASTNQTSMYLCATGQGGNNQPQHFGDGTRLSIL.